This note documents a single T cell receptor (beta chain) sequence. No antigen is known for it. Within one base of it there is no much larger clone, and no base qualities were kept. This sample was included in a study of blood T cell repertoires in COVID-19 (dated by TCRdb to the early 2020s). Looking at the study overall: Samples from collaborators originated in the United States, Italy and Spain and spanned both the acute and convalescent phases of COVID-19. A de-identified subject ID, COVID-19 status, age in years and sex were almost always included in the sample metadata. Subjects who had been exposed to COVID-19, were actively infected with it, or had recovered from it provided the deeply sampled blood TCRbeta repertoires that made up the dataset. The prospective study material was composed of cDNA or gDNA derived from T cells, B-cell-depleted T cells, or PBMCs. The samples were drawn from the first 160 participants of the ongoing ImmuneRACE study and from 1,254 subjects provided by 6 global collaborators. Where HLA class I and class II types were available, the types were taken from metadata supplied by the sample provider, not from assay-based typing. A freely available public database, intended as a resource for researchers studying the immune response to SARS-CoV-2, is where the repertoires were released.

Collaborating institutions collected whole blood in K2EDTA tubes following their own protocols. For TCRbeta analysis, collaborators shipped samples as frozen whole blood, isolated PBMCs, or DNA extracted from either of those sample types. TCRbeta CDR3 regions were amplified from genomic DNA using the immunoSEQ Assay, a bias-controlled multiplex PCR. The paper's processing steps were these. The number of nucleated cells in each sample was estimated by amplification of reference gene primers within the assay. To quantify the absolute abundance of each unique TCRbeta CDR3 rearrangement, sequence reads were collapsed and filtered. For each sample, productive Simpson clonality was calculated as the square root of Simpson's diversity index across productive rearrangements. TCRdb obtained this table from immuneACCESS and retained in-frame rearrangements with V and J assigned. These tables miss some clones; where compared with another copy, unresolved V genes account for less than half of the shortfall, and the remainder is unexplained. V and J calls plus clone size are reproduced from that table; the DNA served to infer D and trimming. The sample profile shows roughly 120,000 clones; around 90% of them were found once. The ten biggest clones cover 4.6% of the sample.

The paper as a whole reports these results and caveats: Clinical and demographic metadata were provided uncurated, with the amount varying by source and participant.

V is cut by 7 bases and J by 11 bases, and the space between the germline ends is 14 bases. CDR1 and CDR2, looked up from the germline V gene, are SNHLY and FYNNEI. The CDR3 holds 11 amino acids from the cysteine to the phenylalanine. Of all the DNA, just the CDR3 is kept, 33 bases in frame from base 1. The rearrangement combines TRBV2 with TRBJ1-1; the D gene is possibly TRBD1, with 6 bases matching. The specimen sequenced was peripheral blood. This receptor was taken from a woman in her forties or fifties with acute or convalescent COVID-19. CDR3 sequence: CASKVTGTAFF. The DNA reads TGTGCCAGCAAGGTCACAGGGACCGCTTTCTTT.